This T cell receptor (beta chain) comes out of a study of tumor-infiltrating lymphocytes in primary liver carcinoma. The researchers produced TCR beta cDNA from about 510 ng total RNA with a constant-region primer. Construction of TCR beta libraries relied on three successive nested multiplex PCR rounds employing slightly modified ARM-PCR. TRBV1-TRBV30 forward primers paired with a C-beta reverse primer were used in the first two PCR rounds, which ran roughly 9 cycles each. TCRdb reprocessed the multiplex PCR reads via MiXCR and lists one record per CDR3 protein. The sample contains about 320,000 distinct CDR3 sequences, around 50% of which appear only once. The study, taken as a whole, reports: Tumors carried a top-250-clone fraction significantly exceeding that of blood (p = 0.039).

CDR3 length: 14 residues. CDR1 is MNHEY and CDR2 is SVGAGI in the germline V gene. The V segment lost 9 bases and the J segment 2 bases; nucleotides outside the gene matches: 9. The authors took blood RNA from unsorted whole blood and also extracted germline DNA. Among the patients, all had chronic HBV infection and none had been treated. For this clonotype: What it recognizes is unknown.

The genes are TRBV6-5 and TRBJ1-1; 7 bases are shared with TRBD1. The sequence was collected from a woman aged 25 to 39 with primary liver carcinoma and hepatitis B virus infection. Sequencing was performed on peripheral blood. The CDR3 DNA reads TGTGCCAGAGGACAAGACAGGGCAAACACTGAAGCTTTCTTT. It codes for CARGQDRANTEAFF.